Listed below are T cell receptor beta chains from one sample, sequenced in a study of human T cells and chemical hapten exposure. TCRdb redid the calling of the RACE reads with MiXCR, one entry per CDR3 protein. The sample comprises about 400,000 distinct CDR3 sequences, nearly 6.5% of which are singletons, and about 5.4% rests with the top ten. Source: whole blood, taken in connection with sensitization to the hapten diphenylcyclopropenone (DPC). The receptors here all came from a woman aged 18-30 years with alopecia areata. Some clones in this sample may be carry-over from other donors' samples. The CDR3 runs from the conserved cysteine through the conserved F or W. Fields, in order: J gene, V gene, clone size, D gene, CDR3 DNA, CDR3 protein. A D gene is named only where the DNA matches it firmly. Size is stated for part of the rows, as once, few or many counts, or as a class when the clone is expanded.

j_call: TRBJ1-1
v_call: TRBV20-1
clone_size: many
d_call: NA
cdr3_nt: TGCAGTGCTCCTACCCAGGACGGGGGGCGGACTTTCTTT
cdr3_aa: CSAPTQDGGRTFF

j_call: TRBJ2-7
v_call: TRBV5-1
clone_size: few
d_call: TRBD2
cdr3_nt: TGCGCCAGCAGCATCGAACTAGCGGGGGTTAAATTTACCCACGAGCAGTACTTC
cdr3_aa: CASSIELAGVKFTHEQYF

j_call: TRBJ1-2
v_call: TRBV6-5
clone_size: many
d_call: TRBD1
cdr3_nt: TGTGCCAGCAGCAGAGGGACAGGGGACTATGGCTACACCTTC
cdr3_aa: CASSRGTGDYGYTF

j_call: TRBJ2-1
v_call: TRBV12-3/TRBV12-4
clone_size: many
d_call: NA
cdr3_nt: TGTGCCAGCAGTTGGGGTGGGGATGAGCAGTTCTTC
cdr3_aa: CASSWGGDEQFF

j_call: TRBJ2-3
v_call: TRBV3-1
clone_size: NA
d_call: TRBD2
cdr3_nt: TGTGCCAGCAGGGCAAGACTAGCGGGGGATACAGATACGCAGTATTTT
cdr3_aa: CASRARLAGDTDTQYF

j_call: TRBJ2-1
v_call: TRBV12-3/TRBV12-4
clone_size: few
d_call: TRBD2
cdr3_nt: TGTGCCAGCAGGGGACTAGCGGGGAACAATGAGCAGTTCTTC
cdr3_aa: CASRGLAGNNEQFF

j_call: TRBJ1-1
v_call: TRBV10-3
clone_size: many
d_call: TRBD1
cdr3_nt: TGTGCCATCAGTGGAGACAGGGGAGTTACTACTGAAGCTTTCTTT
cdr3_aa: CAISGDRGVTTEAFF

j_call: TRBJ2-2
v_call: TRBV5-6
clone_size: NA
d_call: TRBD1
cdr3_nt: TGTGCCAGCAGCTTGGGGACAGGGGCCACCACCGGGGAGCTGTTTTTT
cdr3_aa: CASSLGTGATTGELFF

j_call: TRBJ2-3
v_call: TRBV20-1
clone_size: few
d_call: TRBD2
cdr3_nt: TGCAGTGCTCTAGCGGGGGGGGGCACTTATACGCAGTATTTT
cdr3_aa: CSALAGGGTYTQYF

j_call: TRBJ2-3
v_call: TRBV24-1
clone_size: few
d_call: TRBD2
cdr3_nt: TGTGCCACCAGTGATATTGGAGACGGCGGGGGGCCCCATACGCAGTATTTT
cdr3_aa: CATSDIGDGGGPHTQYF

j_call: TRBJ2-3
v_call: TRBV7-9
clone_size: NA
d_call: NA
cdr3_nt: TGTGCCAGCAGCGTCAGAATCGGGGATACGCAGTATTTT
cdr3_aa: CASSVRIGDTQYF

j_call: TRBJ1-5
v_call: TRBV20-1
clone_size: few
d_call: NA
cdr3_nt: TGCAGTGCGTGGAGTCCCAATCAGCCCCAGCATTTT
cdr3_aa: CSAWSPNQPQHF

j_call: TRBJ1-2
v_call: TRBV6-5
clone_size: many
d_call: NA
cdr3_nt: TGTGCCAGCAGTTACTCGTCGGTGGGGAAGTCAGACTATGGCTACACCTTC
cdr3_aa: CASSYSSVGKSDYGYTF

j_call: TRBJ2-2
v_call: TRBV6-1
clone_size: few
d_call: NA
cdr3_nt: TGTGCCAGTTTTGAGGGGGGCCCGGGCACCGGGGAGCTGTTTTTT
cdr3_aa: CASFEGGPGTGELFF

j_call: TRBJ1-3
v_call: TRBV6-5
clone_size: few
d_call: NA
cdr3_nt: TGTGCCAGCAGGACCAGCCGGGGCTCTGGAAACACCATATATTTT
cdr3_aa: CASRTSRGSGNTIYF

j_call: TRBJ1-2
v_call: TRBV6-5
clone_size: many
d_call: NA
cdr3_nt: TGTGCCAGCAGTTCCATCGGACAACCTAACTATGGCTACACCTTC
cdr3_aa: CASSSIGQPNYGYTF

j_call: TRBJ2-5
v_call: TRBV28
clone_size: NA
d_call: TRBD2
cdr3_nt: TGTGCCAGCAGTTTTCCCCCGACTAGCGGGGCCCAAGAGACCCAGTACTTC
cdr3_aa: CASSFPPTSGAQETQYF

j_call: TRBJ1-1
v_call: TRBV5-5
clone_size: NA
d_call: NA
cdr3_nt: TGTGCCAGCAGCCCCGCATATGTTGGGGGCGCGGGGACTGAAGCTTTCTTT
cdr3_aa: CASSPAYVGGAGTEAFF

j_call: TRBJ1-2
v_call: TRBV6-1
clone_size: NA
d_call: NA
cdr3_nt: TGTGCCAGCAGTCCCCCGTTAGGCCGGGACATCCGTACTTATGGCTACACCTTC
cdr3_aa: CASSPPLGRDIRTYGYTF

j_call: TRBJ1-5
v_call: TRBV6-6
clone_size: many
d_call: TRBD1
cdr3_nt: TGTGCCAGCGTGCCGGGACAGGGCCTTAGCAATCAGCCCCAGCATTTT
cdr3_aa: CASVPGQGLSNQPQHF

j_call: TRBJ2-4
v_call: TRBV6-2/TRBV6-3
clone_size: NA
d_call: TRBD2
cdr3_nt: TGTGCCTCAGGGAAAGCGGGGGGACGTAGGGACATTCAGTACTTC
cdr3_aa: CASGKAGGRRDIQYF

j_call: TRBJ2-2
v_call: TRBV12-3/TRBV12-4
clone_size: few
d_call: NA
cdr3_nt: TGTGCCAGCAGTTCCCCGACGAACACCGGGGAGCTGTTTTTT
cdr3_aa: CASSSPTNTGELFF

j_call: TRBJ2-1
v_call: TRBV9
clone_size: few
d_call: TRBD1
cdr3_nt: TGTGCCAGCAGTAACCGGGACAGGGTACCGAATGAGCAGTTCTTC
cdr3_aa: CASSNRDRVPNEQFF

j_call: TRBJ1-1
v_call: TRBV6-1
clone_size: many
d_call: NA
cdr3_nt: TGTGCCAGCAGTGGGCGGTCCAATGGAGCTTTCTTT
cdr3_aa: CASSGRSNGAFF

j_call: TRBJ2-7
v_call: TRBV4-2
clone_size: many
d_call: NA
cdr3_nt: TGTGCCAGCAGCCTAAATCCTGGACAGACCTACGAGCAGTACTTC
cdr3_aa: CASSLNPGQTYEQYF

j_call: TRBJ2-1
v_call: TRBV3-1
clone_size: NA
d_call: TRBD2
cdr3_nt: TGTGCCAGCAGCCAAAGTTTAGGGACTAGCGGGGGAAGACCCAATGAGCAGTTCTTC
cdr3_aa: CASSQSLGTSGGRPNEQFF

j_call: TRBJ2-2
v_call: TRBV25-1
clone_size: few
d_call: NA
cdr3_nt: TGTGCCAGCAGTGCGCCTGGAGGGGGCACCGGGGAGCTGTTTTTT
cdr3_aa: CASSAPGGGTGELFF

j_call: TRBJ1-6
v_call: TRBV5-1
clone_size: many
d_call: NA
cdr3_nt: TGCGCCAGCAGACAAGAAGGTAATTCACCCCTCCACTTT
cdr3_aa: CASRQEGNSPLHF

j_call: TRBJ1-2
v_call: TRBV7-3
clone_size: many
d_call: NA
cdr3_nt: TGTGCCAGCAGCCCGCTCCCCCCTGAAGAGTTCTATGGCTACACCTTC
cdr3_aa: CASSPLPPEEFYGYTF

j_call: TRBJ1-3
v_call: TRBV6-5
clone_size: few
d_call: NA
cdr3_nt: TGTGCGACCGTTGGACTGATCTCTGGAAACACCATATATTTT
cdr3_aa: CATVGLISGNTIYF

j_call: TRBJ1-6
v_call: TRBV6-1
clone_size: few
d_call: NA
cdr3_nt: TGTGCCAGCGAAGGAGGCTCCTATAATTCACCCCTCCACTTT
cdr3_aa: CASEGGSYNSPLHF

j_call: TRBJ1-1
v_call: TRBV6-1
clone_size: many
d_call: NA
cdr3_nt: TGTGCCAGCAGTGAAAGGGACCGTTCGGAAGCTTTCTTT
cdr3_aa: CASSERDRSEAFF

j_call: TRBJ1-4
v_call: TRBV4-1
clone_size: NA
d_call: TRBD1
cdr3_nt: TGCGCCAGCAGCCAAAATACCGGGACAGGGGTTGGATCGCGTGAAAAACTGTTTTTT
cdr3_aa: CASSQNTGTGVGSREKLFF

j_call: TRBJ2-3
v_call: TRBV20-1
clone_size: few
d_call: NA
cdr3_nt: TGCAGTGCTAGAGAGGCTCAGGGGTCGCCAGATACGCAGTATTTT
cdr3_aa: CSAREAQGSPDTQYF

j_call: TRBJ1-3
v_call: TRBV12-5
clone_size: few
d_call: TRBD1
cdr3_nt: TGTGCTAGTGGTCTGGGACAGGACTCTGGAAACACCATATATTTT
cdr3_aa: CASGLGQDSGNTIYF

j_call: TRBJ1-5
v_call: TRBV21-1
clone_size: many
d_call: NA
cdr3_nt: TGTGCCAGCAGCAAAGTTTGGGCAGGTCGTAACAATCAGCCCCAGCATTTT
cdr3_aa: CASSKVWAGRNNQPQHF

j_call: TRBJ1-3
v_call: TRBV7-9
clone_size: many
d_call: NA
cdr3_nt: TGTGCCAGCAGCTCGGCAGGGTACTCTGGAAACACCATATATTTT
cdr3_aa: CASSSAGYSGNTIYF